This T cell receptor (beta chain) is drawn from a study of T-cell memory formation after mild COVID-19. Study summary: The TCR clusters were mostly specific to one donor. Findings and caveats of the study: From day 15 to 85, contracting clones were balanced between CD4 and CD8, whereas later expanders leaned toward CD4+.

In regard to this clonotype: The antigen is unknown.

Trimming pared 8 bases from V and 8 bases from J, leaving 19 bases between. This CDR3 contains 14 residues. CDR1 is MNHEY and CDR2 is SVGAGI in the germline V gene. A single record per CDR3 protein comes from TCRdb applying MiXCR to the 5' RACE reads. The table includes hundreds of thousands of distinct CDR3 sequences, roughly 20% detected once. Sequences were obtained from PBMCs or a T cell subset sorted from them (not recorded which). The clonotype originates from an adult woman who had mild COVID-19 (a few samples of this study predate the infection). Cell type and time point are not known. This sequence joins TRBV6-5 and TRBJ2-1; maybe TRBD1 (6 bases). CDR3 region: CASGERGLADEQFF. Written as DNA, the CDR3 is TGTGCCAGCGGGGAGAGGGGGTTGGCGGATGAGCAGTTCTTC.